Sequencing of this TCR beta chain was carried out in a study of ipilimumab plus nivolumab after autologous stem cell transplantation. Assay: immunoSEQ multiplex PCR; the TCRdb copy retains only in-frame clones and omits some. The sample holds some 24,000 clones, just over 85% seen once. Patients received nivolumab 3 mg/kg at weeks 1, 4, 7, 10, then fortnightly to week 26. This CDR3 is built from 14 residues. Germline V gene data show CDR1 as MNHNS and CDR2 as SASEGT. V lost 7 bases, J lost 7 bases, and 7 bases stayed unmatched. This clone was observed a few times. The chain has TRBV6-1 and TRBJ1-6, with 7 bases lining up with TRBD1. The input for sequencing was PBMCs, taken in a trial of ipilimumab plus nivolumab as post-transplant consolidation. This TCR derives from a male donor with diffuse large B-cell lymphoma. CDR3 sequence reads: CASKERGRNSPLHF. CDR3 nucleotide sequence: TGTGCCAGCAAGGAGAGGGGGCGGAATTCACCCCTCCACTTT.